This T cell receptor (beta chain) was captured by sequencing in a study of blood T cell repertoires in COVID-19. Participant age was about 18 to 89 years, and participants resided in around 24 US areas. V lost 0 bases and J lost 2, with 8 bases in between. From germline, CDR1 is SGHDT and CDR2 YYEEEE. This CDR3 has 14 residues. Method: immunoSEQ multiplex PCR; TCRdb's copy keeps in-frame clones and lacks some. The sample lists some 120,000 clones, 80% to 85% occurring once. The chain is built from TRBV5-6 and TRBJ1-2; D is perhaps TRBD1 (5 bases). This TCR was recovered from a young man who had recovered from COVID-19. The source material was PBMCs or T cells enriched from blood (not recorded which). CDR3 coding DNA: TGTGCCAGCAGCTTGGGTCCAGGGAACTATGGCTACACCTTC. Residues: CASSLGPGNYGYTF.